The 11 T cell receptor beta chains listed next were all sequenced from one sample in a study of regulatory T cells in long-lasting Graves disease. Specified time point: persistent/refractory GD, antithyroid drugs over 5 years with positive TRAb. The TCR library was prepared using RNA isolated from PBMCs. CDR3 regions were amplified by Arm-PCR using iRepertoire HTBI primers to build TCR beta libraries. TCRdb re-derived calls from the multiplex PCR reads in MiXCR, one entry per CDR3 protein. The sample has about 460,000 distinct CDR3 sequences, 22% seen once. The source material was peripheral blood mononuclear cells (PBMCs), sampled when the disease was refractory, from a patient treated with antithyroid drugs. The origin of the receptors is a female donor with Graves disease.

The chain joins TRBV25-1 to TRBJ2-1, with TRBD1 identical over 10 bases. The germline V gene has CDR1 MGHDK and CDR2 SYGVNS. This CDR3 spans 16 amino acids. The V and J ends lost 6 bases and 6 bases, in that order; junction bases with no gene match: 11. CDR3 in amino acids: CASSSLRDRGVNEQFF. Here the CDR3 DNA reads TGTGCCAGCAGCTCCCTCCGGGACAGGGGTGTCAATGAGCAGTTCTTC.

The chain recombines TRBV19 with TRBJ1-2; D not resolved. Deletions cut 8 bases from V and 3 bases from J, with 10 bases between. In germline, CDR1 is LNHDA, CDR2 SQIVND (reference sequence). The CDR3 loop spans 12 amino acids. Here the CDR3 reads CASGWQDYGYTF. CDR3 nucleotides: TGTGCCAGTGGGTGGCAGGACTATGGCTACACCTTC.

CDR3 in amino acids: CASTRGLAHTGELFF. The CDR3 DNA sequence: TGTGCCAGCACCCGTGGGCTAGCCCACACCGGGGAGCTGTTTTTT. This chain uses TRBV11-3 with TRBJ2-2; TRBD2 might be the D (5 bases). CDR1 and CDR2 (germline): SGHNT, YENEEA. Trimming took off 7 bases at V and 3 bases at J, with 15 bases between the two ends. The CDR3 has 15 residues.

This clonotype turned up a few times. This rearrangement joins TRBV19 to TRBJ2-7; the D gene is possibly TRBD2 (6 bases). The CDR3 consists of 15 residues. V was shortened by 5 bases and J by 3 bases, with 17 bases between the two germline ends. Germline V lookup: CDR1 LNHDA, CDR2 SQIVND (reference sequence). The CDR3 nucleotides are TGTGCCAGTAGTGGGGGAGGACGACAGAACTACGAGCAGTACTTC. Translated: CASSGGGRQNYEQYF.

V usage is TRBV9 and J usage is TRBJ1-2; a possible D gene is TRBD1 (6 bases). V was cut by 9 bases and J by 6 bases, with 15 bases left in between. The CDR3 totals 12 residues. Germline V CDR1 and CDR2: SGDLS, YYNGEE. As DNA, the CDR3 is TGTGCCATCCCCGGGACATTGAATGGCTACACCTTC. It encodes CAIPGTLNGYTF. The full variable domain, in which reference TRBV9 and TRBJ1-2 provide the parts outside the CDR3, is DSGVTQTPKHLITATGQRVTLRCSPRSGDLSVYWYQQSLDQGLQFLIQYYNGEERAKGNILERFSAQQFPDLHSELNLSSLELGDSALYFCAIPGTLNGYTFGSGTRLTVV.

This clonotype was counted only a few times. The chain employs TRBV11-3 and TRBJ2-7; the D gene could be TRBD1 or TRBD2 (5 bases each). The CDR3 totals 14 residues. V was trimmed by 5 bases and J by 0 bases, leaving 11 bases between them. Per the germline V gene, CDR1 is SGHNT and CDR2 is YENEEA. The chain's CDR3 is CASSRDGFSYEQYF. The CDR3 DNA reads as TGTGCCAGCAGCCGGGACGGATTCTCCTACGAGCAGTACTTC. Combining the CDR3 with reference TRBV11-3 and TRBJ2-7 gives the whole variable domain EAGVVQSPRYKIIEKKQPVAFWCNPISGHNTLYWYLQNLGQGPELLIRYENEEAVDDSQLPKDRFSAERLKGVDSTLKIQPAELGDSAVYLCASSRDGFSYEQYFGPGTRLTVT.

This chain joins TRBV29-1 and TRBJ2-1; perhaps TRBD1 as D (6 bases). The CDR3 length is 14 residues. Germline CDR1 reads SQVTM; CDR2 reads ANQGSEA. Deletions cut 3 bases from V and 6 bases from J, with 15 bases between. The CDR3 nucleotides are TGCAGCGTTGATTTCAGGGTGGACAGCAATGAGCAGTTCTTC. Translating it yields CSVDFRVDSNEQFF.

This clonotype has more than one count but fewer than ten. The chain carries TRBV20-1 and TRBJ1-2; D unclear. The ends were cut back, 2 bases at V and 6 bases at J, with 22 bases in the middle. CDR1 DFQATT and CDR2 SNEGSKA come from the germline V gene (reference sequence). The CDR3 spans 16 residues. The CDR3 DNA is TGCAGTGCTAGATCCGGCTTCCTAGCACGAAGTAATGGCTACACCTTC. This gives the protein CSARSGFLARSNGYTF.

This clonotype came up a few times. The chain combines TRBV13 with TRBJ2-2, with 7 bases lining up with TRBD2. The CDR3 extends over 16 amino acids. In germline, CDR1 is PRHDT, CDR2 FYEKMQ (reference sequence). V shed 5 bases, J shed 3 bases, and the junction held 9 bases outside the gene matches. In DNA, the CDR3 is TGTGCCAGCAGCCCCCGGGCTAGCGGATACACCGGGGAGCTGTTTTTT. This sequence encodes CASSPRASGYTGELFF.

Turning to this clonotype: A much larger clonotype is one base distant, so this may be a read error. V is TRBV28 and J is TRBJ2-7, with 11 bases fitting TRBD1. Germline CDR1 is MDHEN and CDR2 is SYDVKM. The V and J ends lost 3 bases and 3 bases, in that order; junction bases with no gene match: 7. The CDR3 loop spans 16 amino acids. Here the CDR3 DNA reads TGTGCCAGCAGTTTCGCCGGGACAGGGGGGCTCTACGAGCAGTACTTC. This sequence encodes CASSFAGTGGLYEQYF. Complete variable domain (other parts from reference TRBV28 and TRBJ2-7): DVKVTQSSRYLVKRTGEKVFLECVQDMDHENMFWYRQDPGLGLRLIYFSYDVKMKEKGDIPEGYSVSREKKERFSLILESASTNQTSMYLCASSFAGTGGLYEQYFGPGTRLTVT.

This clonotype was detected many times. The rearrangement joins TRBV12-3 or TRBV12-4 to TRBJ2-5; unclear D gene. V lost 3 bases and J lost 3, with 11 bases in between. The CDR3 sequence is 14 residues long. The CDR3 protein is CASSLGPAKETQYF. CDR3 in DNA: TGTGCCAGCAGTTTGGGCCCAGCCAAAGAGACCCAGTACTTC.